This note documents a single TCR beta chain sequence. TCRdb's copy holds only in-frame clones and misses some; the assay was immunoSEQ multiplex PCR. Here the sample spans fewer than 300,000 clones, around 89% being singletons. Germline V gene lookup returns CDR1 SGHRS and CDR2 YFSETQ. The CDR3 extends over 15 amino acids. With V trimmed by 4 bases and J by 3 bases, 3 bases remained unmatched. The data derive from a study of blood T cell repertoires in COVID-19. On the study more broadly: T cells, B-cell-depleted T cells, or PBMCs provided the cDNA or gDNA that served as material.

Each participant's cohort was designated according to participant-reported clinical history. The J gene is TRBJ1-6, the V gene TRBV5-1, with TRBD1 matching 8 bases. The TCR sequence derives from a man in his forties who had recovered from COVID-19. The sequencing input was PBMCs or T cells enriched from blood (not recorded which). CDR3 loop: CASSLGTGYNSPLHF. CDR3 DNA sequence: TGCGCCAGCAGCCTGGGGACAGGCTATAATTCACCCCTCCACTTT. Variable domain in full (rest from reference TRBV5-1 and TRBJ1-6): KAGVTQTPRYLIKTRGQQVTLSCSPISGHRSVSWYQQTPGQGLQFLFEYFSETQRNKGNFPGRFSGRQFSNSRSEMNVSTLELGDSALYLCASSLGTGYNSPLHFGNGTRLTVT.